A selection of T cell receptor beta chains follows, all from one sample in a study of post-analysis software for immune sequencing data. Via MiXCR, TCRdb re-called the PCR reads, giving one row per CDR3 protein. The data contain about 540,000 distinct CDR3 sequences, about a third of them singletons. Source material: blood. Every receptor here comes from a girl aged 2-17 years with multiple sclerosis. CDR3s include the opening cysteine and the closing phenylalanine or tryptophan. The order of the fields is V gene, D gene, clone size, J gene, CDR3 DNA, CDR3 protein. The D gene is left open where the match is weak. Expanded clones get a size class; other rows say once, few or many, or leave the size out.

v_call: TRBV7-6
d_call: TRBD2
clone_size: -
j_call: TRBJ2-5
cdr3_nt: TGTGCCAGCAGCCCCAGACTAGCGGGGTCAGAGACCCAGTACTTC
cdr3_aa: CASSPRLAGSETQYF

v_call: TRBV19
d_call: -
clone_size: few
j_call: TRBJ1-5
cdr3_nt: TGTGCCAGTAGTATAGCCCCAGGCAGCAATCAGCCCCAGCATTTT
cdr3_aa: CASSIAPGSNQPQHF

v_call: TRBV20-1
d_call: TRBD1
clone_size: -
j_call: TRBJ2-4
cdr3_nt: TGCAGTGCTAGACCCGGGACAGGGAACATTCAGTACTTC
cdr3_aa: CSARPGTGNIQYF

v_call: TRBV6-2/TRBV6-3
d_call: -
clone_size: many
j_call: TRBJ2-3
cdr3_nt: TGTGCCAGCAGTGAGACTAGTCGCCACTTCTATACGCAGTATTTT
cdr3_aa: CASSETSRHFYTQYF

v_call: TRBV10-3
d_call: TRBD2
clone_size: few
j_call: TRBJ2-5
cdr3_nt: TGTGCCATCAGCGCGAGACTAGCGGGGGAACGAGTTCAGGAGACCCAGTACTTC
cdr3_aa: CAISARLAGERVQETQYF

v_call: TRBV7-2
d_call: TRBD1
clone_size: few
j_call: TRBJ1-2
cdr3_nt: TGTGCCAGCAGCTTAAGGAGGGACAGGCTCGCCTATGGCTACACCTTC
cdr3_aa: CASSLRRDRLAYGYTF

v_call: TRBV12-3/TRBV12-4
d_call: -
clone_size: few
j_call: TRBJ2-3
cdr3_nt: TGTGCCAGCAGTTTCCCGACCGCGGGGGCGGACCCTTCAGATACGCAGTATTTT
cdr3_aa: CASSFPTAGADPSDTQYF

v_call: TRBV11-1
d_call: TRBD1
clone_size: -
j_call: TRBJ1-2
cdr3_nt: TGTGCCAGCAGCCCGGGACAGCCGGGGGACTATGGCTACACCTTC
cdr3_aa: CASSPGQPGDYGYTF

v_call: TRBV2
d_call: -
clone_size: -
j_call: TRBJ2-5
cdr3_nt: TGTGCCAGCACTTCGGAGCTACAAGAGACCCAGTACTTC
cdr3_aa: CASTSELQETQYF

v_call: TRBV20-1
d_call: TRBD2
clone_size: once
j_call: TRBJ2-3
cdr3_nt: TGCAGTGCTAGTTCCAGCGGGGGGGCTGAAGATACGCAGTATTTT
cdr3_aa: CSASSSGGAEDTQYF

v_call: TRBV29-1
d_call: -
clone_size: few
j_call: TRBJ2-5
cdr3_nt: TGCAGCGCTGGTGGAGATGCGGAGACCCAGTACTTC
cdr3_aa: CSAGGDAETQYF

v_call: TRBV29-1
d_call: -
clone_size: few
j_call: TRBJ2-3
cdr3_nt: TGCAGCTCTGCGAACGTTCCGACAGATACGCAGTATTTT
cdr3_aa: CSSANVPTDTQYF

v_call: TRBV6-1
d_call: TRBD2
clone_size: few
j_call: TRBJ2-1
cdr3_nt: TGTGCCAGCAGGGGGACTACCCGGGGGAGCAATGAGCAGTTCTTC
cdr3_aa: CASRGTTRGSNEQFF

v_call: TRBV20-1
d_call: TRBD1
clone_size: -
j_call: TRBJ2-3
cdr3_nt: TGCAGTGCTCCCGGACAGGGGGAAATGTCAGATACGCAGTATTTT
cdr3_aa: CSAPGQGEMSDTQYF

v_call: TRBV12-3/TRBV12-4
d_call: -
clone_size: -
j_call: TRBJ2-6
cdr3_nt: TGTGCCAGCAGTAAAGAGGCGGCGGCTAGCTCTGGGGCCAACGTCCTGACTTTC
cdr3_aa: CASSKEAAASSGANVLTF

v_call: TRBV6-6
d_call: -
clone_size: few
j_call: TRBJ2-5
cdr3_nt: TGTGCCAGCAGCGTTCGGACGGGGGAGACCCAGTACTTC
cdr3_aa: CASSVRTGETQYF

v_call: TRBV2
d_call: TRBD1
clone_size: -
j_call: TRBJ2-1
cdr3_nt: TGTGCCGGTCGAAGGGACAGGGGGTCGAATGAGCAGTTCTTC
cdr3_aa: CAGRRDRGSNEQFF

v_call: TRBV7-3
d_call: -
clone_size: -
j_call: TRBJ2-1
cdr3_nt: TGTGCCAGCAGCTTATTGGGGGCCGTAAACAATGAGCAGTTCTTC
cdr3_aa: CASSLLGAVNNEQFF

v_call: TRBV9
d_call: TRBD2
clone_size: -
j_call: TRBJ2-1
cdr3_nt: TGTGCCAGCAGCGTAGGACCTAGCGGGGGGACCACCCCGCAGTTCTTC
cdr3_aa: CASSVGPSGGTTPQFF